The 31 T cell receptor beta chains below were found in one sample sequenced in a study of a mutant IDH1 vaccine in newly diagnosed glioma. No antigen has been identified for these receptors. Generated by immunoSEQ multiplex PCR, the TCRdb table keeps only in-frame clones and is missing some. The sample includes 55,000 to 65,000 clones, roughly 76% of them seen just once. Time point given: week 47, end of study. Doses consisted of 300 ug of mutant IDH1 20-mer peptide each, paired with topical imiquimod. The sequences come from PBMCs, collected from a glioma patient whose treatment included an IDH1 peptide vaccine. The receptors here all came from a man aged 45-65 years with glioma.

The CDR3 region has the DNA TGTGCCAGCAGCACCGGGACAGGGGGATTAAAGCAGTACTTC. Translation gives CASSTGTGGLKQYF. This rearrangement joins TRBV27 to TRBJ2-7, with 11 positions matching TRBD1. V was clipped by 6 bases and J by 8 bases; unmatched bases: 9. The CDR3 extends over 14 amino acids. Germline V gene lookup returns CDR1 MNHEY and CDR2 SMNVEV (reference sequence).

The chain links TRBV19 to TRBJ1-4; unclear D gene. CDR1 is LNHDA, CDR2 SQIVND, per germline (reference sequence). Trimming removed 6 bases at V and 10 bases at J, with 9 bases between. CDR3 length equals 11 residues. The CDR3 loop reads CASSRQGKLFF. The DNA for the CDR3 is TGTGCCAGTAGCCGGCAAGGAAAACTGTTTTTT.

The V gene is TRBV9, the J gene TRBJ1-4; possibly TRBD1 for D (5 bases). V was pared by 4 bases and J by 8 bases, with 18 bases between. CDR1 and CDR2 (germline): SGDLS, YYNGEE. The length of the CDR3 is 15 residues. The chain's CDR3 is CASSLTGAWWEKLFF. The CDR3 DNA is TGTGCCAGCAGCCTTACAGGTGCTTGGTGGGAAAAACTGTTTTTT.

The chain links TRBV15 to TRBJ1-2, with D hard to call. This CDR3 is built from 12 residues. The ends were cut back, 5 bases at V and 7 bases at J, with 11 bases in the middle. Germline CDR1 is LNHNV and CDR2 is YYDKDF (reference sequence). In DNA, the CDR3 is TGTGCCACCAGCGGGCTACGGGTTGGCTACACCTTC. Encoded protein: CATSGLRVGYTF.

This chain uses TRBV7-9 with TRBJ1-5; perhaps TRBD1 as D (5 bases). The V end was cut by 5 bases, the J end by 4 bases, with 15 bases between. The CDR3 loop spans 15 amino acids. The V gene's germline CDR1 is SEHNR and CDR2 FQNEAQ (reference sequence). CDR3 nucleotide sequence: TGTGCCAGCAGCATGGGGGGAGGGCGTAATCAGCCCCAGCATTTT. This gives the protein CASSMGGGRNQPQHF.

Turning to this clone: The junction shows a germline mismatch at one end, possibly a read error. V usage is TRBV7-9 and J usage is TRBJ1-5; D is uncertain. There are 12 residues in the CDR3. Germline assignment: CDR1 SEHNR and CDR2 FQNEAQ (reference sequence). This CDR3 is CASSLGGQPQHF. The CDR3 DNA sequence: TGTGCCAGCAGTTTAGGTGGTCAGCCCCAGCATTTT.

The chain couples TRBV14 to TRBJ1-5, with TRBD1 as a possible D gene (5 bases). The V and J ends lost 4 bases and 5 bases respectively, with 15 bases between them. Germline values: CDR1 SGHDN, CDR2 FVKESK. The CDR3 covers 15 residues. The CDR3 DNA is TGTGCCAGCAGCCGCTCGGGGCAGGGCTATCAGCCCCAGCATTTT. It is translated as CASSRSGQGYQPQHF.

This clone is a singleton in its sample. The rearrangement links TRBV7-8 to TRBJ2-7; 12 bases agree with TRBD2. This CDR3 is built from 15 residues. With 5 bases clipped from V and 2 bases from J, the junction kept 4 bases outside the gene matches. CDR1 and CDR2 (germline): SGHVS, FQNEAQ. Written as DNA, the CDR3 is TGTGCCAGCAGCCGCCTAGCGGGGGGGACCTACGAGCAGTACTTC. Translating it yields CASSRLAGGTYEQYF.

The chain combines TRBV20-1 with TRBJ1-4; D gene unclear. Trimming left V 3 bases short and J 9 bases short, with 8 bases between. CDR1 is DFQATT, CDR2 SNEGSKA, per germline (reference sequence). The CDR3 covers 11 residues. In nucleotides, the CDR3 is TGCAGTGCTAGGGACGCCCAAAAACTGTTTTTT. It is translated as CSARDAQKLFF.

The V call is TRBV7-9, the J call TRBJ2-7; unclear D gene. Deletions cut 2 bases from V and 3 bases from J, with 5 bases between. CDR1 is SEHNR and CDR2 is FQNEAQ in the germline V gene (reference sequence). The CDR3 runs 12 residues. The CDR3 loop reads CASSLTGYEQYF. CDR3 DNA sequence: TGTGCCAGCAGCTTAACCGGCTACGAGCAGTACTTC.

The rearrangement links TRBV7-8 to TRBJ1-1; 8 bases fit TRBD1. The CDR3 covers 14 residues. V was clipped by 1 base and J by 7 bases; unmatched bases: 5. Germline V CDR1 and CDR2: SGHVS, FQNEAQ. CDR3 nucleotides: TGTGCCAGCAGCTTAGTCAGGGGGCGGAGTGAAGCTTTCTTT. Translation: CASSLVRGRSEAFF.

The CDR3, as DNA: TGTGCCAGCAGCCCCGCGCTGAGAGGTACTGGAAACATTCAGTACTTC. This sequence encodes CASSPALRGTGNIQYF. The chain uses TRBV11-2 and TRBJ2-4, with D unresolved. CDR1 and CDR2 from the germline V gene are SGHAT and FQNNGV. V was trimmed by 5 bases and J by 6 bases, leaving 20 bases between them. CDR3 length: 16 amino acids.

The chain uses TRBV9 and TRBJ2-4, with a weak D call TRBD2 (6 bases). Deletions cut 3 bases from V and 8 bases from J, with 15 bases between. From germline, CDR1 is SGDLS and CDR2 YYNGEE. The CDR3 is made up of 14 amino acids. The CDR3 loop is CASSAPGLPDIQYF. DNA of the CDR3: TGTGCCAGCAGCGCTCCGGGACTCCCCGACATTCAGTACTTC.

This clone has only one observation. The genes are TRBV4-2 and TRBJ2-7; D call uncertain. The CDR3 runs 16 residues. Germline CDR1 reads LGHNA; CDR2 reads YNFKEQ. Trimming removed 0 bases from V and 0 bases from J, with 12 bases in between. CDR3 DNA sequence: TGTGCCAGCAGCCAAGAATTCTTTTCCAGCTCCTACGAGCAGTACTTC. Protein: CASSQEFFSSSYEQYF.

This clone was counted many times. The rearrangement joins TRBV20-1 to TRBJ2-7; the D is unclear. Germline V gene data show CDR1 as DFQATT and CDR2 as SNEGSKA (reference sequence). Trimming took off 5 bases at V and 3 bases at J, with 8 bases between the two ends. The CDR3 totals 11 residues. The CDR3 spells CSAYLDYEQYF. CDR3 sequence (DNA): TGCAGTGCTTACTTGGACTACGAGCAGTACTTC.

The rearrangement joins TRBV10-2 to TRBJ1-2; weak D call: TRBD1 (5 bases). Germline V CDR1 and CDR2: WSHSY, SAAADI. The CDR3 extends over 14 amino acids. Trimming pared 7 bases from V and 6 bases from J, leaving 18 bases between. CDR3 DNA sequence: TGCGCCAGCAACGGCTACATGCGGGGGGATGGCTACACCTTC. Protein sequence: CASNGYMRGDGYTF.

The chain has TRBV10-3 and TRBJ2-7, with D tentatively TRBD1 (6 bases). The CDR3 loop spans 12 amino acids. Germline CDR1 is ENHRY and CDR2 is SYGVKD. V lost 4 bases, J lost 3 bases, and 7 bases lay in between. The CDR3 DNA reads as TGTGCCATCAGTGGCAGGGGCTACGAGCAGTACTTC. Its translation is CAISGRGYEQYF.

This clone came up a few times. This CDR3 reads CASTYNAEAFF. The CDR3, as DNA: TGTGCCAGCACCTATAACGCTGAAGCTTTCTTT. This rearrangement joins TRBV6-5 to TRBJ1-1; no clear D. V was pared by 7 bases and J by 6 bases, with 9 bases between. Per the germline V gene, CDR1 is MNHEY and CDR2 is SVGAGI. The CDR3 is 11 residues long.

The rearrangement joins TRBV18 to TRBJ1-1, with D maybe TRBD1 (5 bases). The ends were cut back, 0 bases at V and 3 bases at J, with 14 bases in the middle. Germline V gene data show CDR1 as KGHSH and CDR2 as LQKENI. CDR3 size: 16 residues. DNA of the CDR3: TGTGCCAGCTCACCACCGGTAGAGGGGTTGGACACTGAAGCTTTCTTT. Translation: CASSPPVEGLDTEAFF.

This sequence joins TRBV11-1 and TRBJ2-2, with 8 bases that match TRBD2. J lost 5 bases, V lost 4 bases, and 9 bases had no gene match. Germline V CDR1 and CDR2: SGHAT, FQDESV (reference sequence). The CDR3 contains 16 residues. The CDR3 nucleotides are TGTGCCAGCAGCTCGATCAATCGGGGGGGAACCGGGGAGCTGTTTTTT. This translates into CASSSINRGGTGELFF.

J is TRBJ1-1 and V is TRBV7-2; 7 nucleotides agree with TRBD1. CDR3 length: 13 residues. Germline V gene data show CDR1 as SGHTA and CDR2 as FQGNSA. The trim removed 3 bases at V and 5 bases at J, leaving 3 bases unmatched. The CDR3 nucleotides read TGTGCCAGCAGCTTTCAGGGGGTAACTGAAGCTTTCTTT. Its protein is CASSFQGVTEAFF.

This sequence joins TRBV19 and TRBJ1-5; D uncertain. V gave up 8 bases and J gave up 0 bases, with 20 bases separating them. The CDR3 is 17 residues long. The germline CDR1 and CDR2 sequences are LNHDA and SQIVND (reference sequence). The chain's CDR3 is CASSQRTSGYSNQPQHF. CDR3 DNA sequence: TGTGCCAGTTCTCAAAGAACATCAGGTTATAGCAATCAGCCCCAGCATTTT.

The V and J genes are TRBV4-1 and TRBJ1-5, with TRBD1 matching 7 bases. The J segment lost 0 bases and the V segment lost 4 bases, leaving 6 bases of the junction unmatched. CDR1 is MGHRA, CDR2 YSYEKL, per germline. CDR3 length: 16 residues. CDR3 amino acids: CASSLGTEFSNQPQHF. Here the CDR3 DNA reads TGCGCCAGCAGCCTTGGGACAGAATTTAGCAATCAGCCCCAGCATTTT.

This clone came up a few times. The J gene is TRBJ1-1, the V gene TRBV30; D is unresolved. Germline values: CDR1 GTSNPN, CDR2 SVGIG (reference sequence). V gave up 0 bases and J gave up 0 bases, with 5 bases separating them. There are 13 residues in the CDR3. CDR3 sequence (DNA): TGTGCCTGGAGTGTGGAGTTGAACACTGAAGCTTTCTTT. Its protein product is CAWSVELNTEAFF.

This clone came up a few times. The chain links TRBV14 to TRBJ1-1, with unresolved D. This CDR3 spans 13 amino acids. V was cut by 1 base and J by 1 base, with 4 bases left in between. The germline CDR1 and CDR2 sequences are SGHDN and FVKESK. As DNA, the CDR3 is TGTGCCAGCAGCCAAGGTCAGAACACTGAAGCTTTCTTT. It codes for CASSQGQNTEAFF.

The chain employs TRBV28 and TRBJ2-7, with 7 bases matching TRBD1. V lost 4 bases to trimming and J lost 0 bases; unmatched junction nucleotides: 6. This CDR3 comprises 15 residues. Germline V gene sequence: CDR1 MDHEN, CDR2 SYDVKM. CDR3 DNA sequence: TGTGCCAGCAGTTCCAGACAGGGTATCTCCTACGAGCAGTACTTC. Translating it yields CASSSRQGISYEQYF.

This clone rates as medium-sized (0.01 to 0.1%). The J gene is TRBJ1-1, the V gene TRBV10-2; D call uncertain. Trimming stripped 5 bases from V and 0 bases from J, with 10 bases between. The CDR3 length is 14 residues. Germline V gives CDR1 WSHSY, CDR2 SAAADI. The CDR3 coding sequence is TGCGCCAGCAGTAACAACAGACTGAACACTGAAGCTTTCTTT. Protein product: CASSNNRLNTEAFF.

The CDR3 loop is CASIPSPGQGLPDTQYF. CDR3 DNA: TGTGCCAGTATCCCCTCTCCGGGACAGGGATTGCCAGATACGCAGTATTTT. The chain recombines TRBV19 with TRBJ2-3; 9 bases are shared with TRBD1. V dropped 7 bases and J dropped 4; count of bases not matched to a gene: 15. Germline V gene data show CDR1 as LNHDA and CDR2 as SQIVND (reference sequence). This CDR3 region has 17 residues. The full variable domain, completed using reference TRBV19 and TRBJ2-3, is DGGITQSPKYLFRKEGQNVTLSCEQNLNHDAMYWYRQDPGQGLRLIYYSQIVNDFQKGDIAEGYSVSREKKESFPLTVTSAQKNPTAFYLCASIPSPGQGLPDTQYFGPGTRLTVL.

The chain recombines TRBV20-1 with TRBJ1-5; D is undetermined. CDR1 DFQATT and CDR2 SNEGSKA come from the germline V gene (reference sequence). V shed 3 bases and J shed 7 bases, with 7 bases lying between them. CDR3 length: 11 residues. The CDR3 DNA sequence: TGCAGTGCTAGGTTTGGGCAGCCCCAGCATTTT. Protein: CSARFGQPQHF.

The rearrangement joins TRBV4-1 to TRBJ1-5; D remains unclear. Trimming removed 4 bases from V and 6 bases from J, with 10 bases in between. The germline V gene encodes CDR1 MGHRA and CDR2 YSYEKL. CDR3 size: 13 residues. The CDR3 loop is CASSPYWSQPQHF. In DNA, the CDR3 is TGCGCCAGCAGCCCTTACTGGAGTCAGCCCCAGCATTTT.

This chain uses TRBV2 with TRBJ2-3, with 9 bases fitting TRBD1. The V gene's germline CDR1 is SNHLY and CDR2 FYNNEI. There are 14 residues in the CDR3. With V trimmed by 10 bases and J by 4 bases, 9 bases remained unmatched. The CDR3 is CAIARGQGADTQYF. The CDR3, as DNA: TGTGCCATCGCCCGGGGACAGGGCGCAGATACGCAGTATTTT.